This T cell receptor (beta chain) derives from a study of shared clonotypes between healthy human individuals. Produced via immunoSEQ multiplex PCR; TCRdb's table is partial and in-frame only. Seen here are a few hundred thousand clones, less than 98% observed once, and the top ten hold around 0.057%. Germline V gene data show CDR1 as SGHDT and CDR2 as YYEEEE. The CDR3 consists of 16 residues. V was cut by 6 bases and J by 0 bases, with 17 bases left in between. The clonotype comes from a woman aged 25 to 45 in good health. The V call is TRBV5-6, the J call TRBJ2-3; D assignment may be TRBD1 or TRBD2 (6 bases each). Sequencing was performed on naive CD4+ T cells sorted from blood. The subset was: CD45RA+ positively selected. CDR3 region: CASTPGGGTSTDTQYF. CDR3 DNA sequence: TGTGCCAGCACCCCCGGAGGGGGGACTAGCACAGATACGCAGTATTTT.